The sequence of this T cell receptor (beta chain) was determined in a study of T cell responses to AZD1222 COVID-19 vaccine. The CDR3 has 11 residues. The V and J ends lost 8 bases and 6 bases respectively, with 11 bases between them. CDR1 DFQATT and CDR2 SNEGSKA come from the germline V gene (reference sequence). Regarding this clone: Its antigen is currently unknown.

Using immunoSEQ multiplex PCR, the repertoire was profiled, and TCRdb retains in-frame clones only, with some absent. The table has about 86,000 clones, 60% to 80% seen once; the top ten hold around 21%. Study findings and constraints: Seropositivity was recorded at baseline in only a handful of AZD1222 recipients. Most donors were white British, females outnumbered males, and clonal diversity was possibly underestimated. Two AZD1222 administrations were followed by greater Spike-specific TCR breadth and depth. The peak T cell response came first, and repertoires were sampled only after it.

The J gene is TRBJ2-1, the V gene TRBV20-1; a weak D match, TRBD2 (5 bases). This material consisted of peripheral blood, taken on day 0 of AZD1222 vaccination. This clonotype was obtained from an adult in good health. The CDR3 is CSLGRVNEQFF. Here the CDR3 DNA reads TGCAGTCTAGGGCGGGTCAATGAGCAGTTCTTC.